These T cell receptor beta chains were read from a single sample in a study of spatial heterogeneity in lung cancer. TCRdb called the 5' RACE reads again in MiXCR, with one record for every CDR3 protein. The table includes tens of thousands of distinct CDR3 sequences, approximately 12% detected once. The specimen was PBMCs, collected at surgery. The receptors shown here come from a male donor with early-stage non-small cell lung cancer. Both conserved end residues are part of each CDR3. The D gene is left open where the match is weak. A clone size is listed for some rows: how often the clone was seen (once, few, many), or a class if it is expanded.

d_gene: -
j_gene: TRBJ1-5
abundance: -
v_gene: TRBV30
CDR3aa: CAWSVQRDQPQHF
CDR3nt: TGTGCCTGGAGTGTACAGCGGGACCAGCCCCAGCATTTT

d_gene: TRBD1
j_gene: TRBJ1-2
abundance: many
v_gene: TRBV7-2
CDR3aa: CASSPVTGAANYGYTF
CDR3nt: TGTGCCAGCAGCCCGGTCACAGGGGCAGCTAACTATGGCTACACCTTC

d_gene: TRBD2
j_gene: TRBJ2-3
abundance: many
v_gene: TRBV28
CDR3aa: CASSLLGLAGGPYGGTDTQYF
CDR3nt: TGTGCCAGCAGTTTATTAGGTCTAGCGGGGGGGCCCTACGGTGGGACAGATACGCAGTATTTT

d_gene: -
j_gene: TRBJ2-2
abundance: -
v_gene: TRBV25-1
CDR3aa: CASSVTTGELFF
CDR3nt: TGTGCCAGCAGTGTGACCACCGGGGAGCTGTTTTTT

d_gene: TRBD2
j_gene: TRBJ2-7
abundance: few
v_gene: TRBV2
CDR3aa: CASSVPGTSGGSEHEQYF
CDR3nt: TGTGCCAGCAGTGTGCCCGGGACTAGCGGGGGCTCCGAGCACGAGCAGTACTTC

d_gene: -
j_gene: TRBJ1-6
abundance: few
v_gene: TRBV30
CDR3aa: CAWSVSGYNSPLHF
CDR3nt: TGTGCCTGGAGTGTTTCCGGGTATAATTCACCCCTCCACTTT

d_gene: -
j_gene: TRBJ2-5
abundance: many
v_gene: TRBV27
CDR3aa: CASSLWGTQETQYF
CDR3nt: TGTGCCAGCAGTTTATGGGGTACCCAAGAGACCCAGTACTTC

d_gene: -
j_gene: TRBJ2-6
abundance: few
v_gene: TRBV10-3
CDR3aa: CAISDLISGANVLTF
CDR3nt: TGTGCCATCAGTGACCTTATTTCTGGGGCCAACGTCCTGACTTTC

d_gene: -
j_gene: TRBJ2-1
abundance: few
v_gene: TRBV11-1
CDR3aa: CASSYRAPLEGEQFF
CDR3nt: TGTGCCAGCAGCTACCGGGCCCCCCTAGAAGGTGAGCAGTTCTTC

d_gene: -
j_gene: TRBJ1-4
abundance: few
v_gene: TRBV2
CDR3aa: CASSQYRVATNEKLFF
CDR3nt: TGTGCCAGCAGTCAATACAGAGTTGCAACTAATGAAAAACTGTTTTTT

d_gene: -
j_gene: TRBJ2-6
abundance: -
v_gene: TRBV7-2
CDR3aa: CASSPLRGAYSGANVLTF
CDR3nt: TGTGCCAGCAGCCCTTTGAGGGGGGCCTACTCTGGGGCCAACGTCCTGACTTTC

d_gene: TRBD2
j_gene: TRBJ2-7
abundance: -
v_gene: TRBV6-6
CDR3aa: CASSSGLAVSYEQYF
CDR3nt: TGTGCCAGCAGTTCGGGACTAGCGGTATCCTACGAGCAGTACTTC

d_gene: -
j_gene: TRBJ2-1
abundance: -
v_gene: TRBV20-1
CDR3aa: CSARLGRSYNEQFF
CDR3nt: TGCAGTGCTAGACTAGGCAGGTCCTACAATGAGCAGTTCTTC

d_gene: -
j_gene: TRBJ1-5
abundance: few
v_gene: TRBV6-2/TRBV6-3
CDR3aa: CASSRGGGPGNQPQHF
CDR3nt: TGTGCCAGCAGCCGAGGCGGAGGTCCCGGCAATCAGCCCCAGCATTTT

d_gene: -
j_gene: TRBJ1-6
abundance: -
v_gene: TRBV28
CDR3aa: CASRDRRFHF
CDR3nt: TGTGCCAGCAGAGACAGGCGTTTCCACTTT

d_gene: -
j_gene: TRBJ2-7
abundance: -
v_gene: TRBV4-2
CDR3aa: CASSREQGTNEQYF
CDR3nt: TGTGCCAGCAGTCGGGAACAGGGAACCAACGAGCAGTACTTC

d_gene: TRBD1
j_gene: TRBJ2-1
abundance: -
v_gene: TRBV11-2
CDR3aa: CASTLDRGAGNEQFF
CDR3nt: TGTGCCAGCACCCTAGACAGGGGCGCAGGGAATGAGCAGTTCTTC

d_gene: -
j_gene: TRBJ2-7
abundance: -
v_gene: TRBV9
CDR3aa: CASSVEPAGVYEQYF
CDR3nt: TGTGCCAGCAGCGTAGAACCAGCGGGTGTCTACGAGCAGTACTTC

d_gene: -
j_gene: TRBJ2-5
abundance: -
v_gene: TRBV12-3/TRBV12-4
CDR3aa: CASSLGNSQETQYF
CDR3nt: TGTGCCAGCAGTTTGGGAAATTCCCAAGAGACCCAGTACTTC

d_gene: -
j_gene: TRBJ2-3
abundance: large
v_gene: TRBV28
CDR3aa: CASSLSNPDSDTQYF
CDR3nt: TGTGCCAGCAGTTTATCCAATCCTGACAGTGATACGCAGTATTTT

d_gene: TRBD1
j_gene: TRBJ1-2
abundance: -
v_gene: TRBV7-2
CDR3aa: CASSLTPARGNYGYTF
CDR3nt: TGTGCCAGCAGCTTAACGCCGGCCAGGGGGAACTATGGCTACACCTTC

d_gene: -
j_gene: TRBJ2-1
abundance: -
v_gene: TRBV28
CDR3aa: CASSSNYNEQFF
CDR3nt: TGTGCCAGCAGTTCGAATTACAATGAGCAGTTCTTC

d_gene: -
j_gene: TRBJ1-5
abundance: -
v_gene: TRBV5-1
CDR3aa: CASSLGPTANQPQHF
CDR3nt: TGCGCCAGCAGCTTAGGCCCTACAGCTAATCAGCCCCAGCATTTT

d_gene: TRBD2
j_gene: TRBJ2-7
abundance: -
v_gene: TRBV12-3/TRBV12-4
CDR3aa: CASREGLAENYEQYF
CDR3nt: TGTGCCAGCAGGGAGGGACTAGCGGAGAACTACGAGCAGTACTTC

d_gene: -
j_gene: TRBJ2-1
abundance: few
v_gene: TRBV11-2
CDR3aa: CATNPSGGNEQFF
CDR3nt: TGTGCCACCAACCCCTCCGGGGGAAACGAGCAGTTCTTC

d_gene: -
j_gene: TRBJ2-1
abundance: many
v_gene: TRBV20-1
CDR3aa: CSASAGSGYNEQFF
CDR3nt: TGCAGTGCCTCCGCCGGGAGTGGCTACAATGAGCAGTTCTTC

d_gene: TRBD2
j_gene: TRBJ2-5
abundance: -
v_gene: TRBV5-1
CDR3aa: CASSGGTTQETQYF
CDR3nt: TGCGCCAGCAGCGGCGGGACTACACAAGAGACCCAGTACTTC

d_gene: TRBD2
j_gene: TRBJ2-5
abundance: -
v_gene: TRBV6-1
CDR3aa: CASSEDSGSGETQYF
CDR3nt: TGTGCCAGCAGTGAAGATAGCGGGAGCGGGGAGACCCAGTACTTC

d_gene: -
j_gene: TRBJ1-1
abundance: many
v_gene: TRBV12-3/TRBV12-4
CDR3aa: CASRSVGSEAFF
CDR3nt: TGTGCCAGCAGATCCGTGGGGAGTGAAGCTTTCTTT

d_gene: -
j_gene: TRBJ2-3
abundance: many
v_gene: TRBV5-1
CDR3aa: CASSSRGADTQYF
CDR3nt: TGCGCCAGCAGCTCCCGAGGGGCAGATACGCAGTATTTT

d_gene: -
j_gene: TRBJ1-5
abundance: -
v_gene: TRBV20-1
CDR3aa: CSASTRGQPQHF
CDR3nt: TGCAGTGCTTCGACGCGGGGTCAGCCCCAGCATTTT

d_gene: -
j_gene: TRBJ1-1
abundance: -
v_gene: TRBV29-1
CDR3aa: CSVEGTPNTEAFF
CDR3nt: TGCAGCGTTGAAGGGACACCAAACACTGAAGCTTTCTTT

d_gene: -
j_gene: TRBJ2-3
abundance: few
v_gene: TRBV7-2
CDR3aa: CASSLTHGTDTQYF
CDR3nt: TGTGCCAGCAGTTTGACTCACGGCACAGATACGCAGTATTTT

d_gene: -
j_gene: TRBJ2-2
abundance: -
v_gene: TRBV7-2
CDR3aa: CASSLRAGVNTGELFF
CDR3nt: TGTGCCAGCAGCTTAAGGGCAGGGGTGAACACCGGGGAGCTGTTTTTT

d_gene: -
j_gene: TRBJ1-1
abundance: -
v_gene: TRBV20-1
CDR3aa: CSGSGQGTMNTEAFF
CDR3nt: TGCAGTGGATCCGGGCAGGGAACCATGAACACTGAAGCTTTCTTT

d_gene: TRBD2
j_gene: TRBJ2-2
abundance: few
v_gene: TRBV9
CDR3aa: CASSPFPLAGGHDGELFF
CDR3nt: TGTGCCAGCAGCCCCTTCCCTCTAGCGGGGGGGCATGACGGGGAGCTGTTTTTT

d_gene: -
j_gene: TRBJ2-4
abundance: few
v_gene: TRBV20-1
CDR3aa: CSARGLAKNIQYF
CDR3nt: TGCAGTGCTAGAGGATTAGCCAAAAACATTCAGTACTTC

d_gene: -
j_gene: TRBJ2-7
abundance: few
v_gene: TRBV9
CDR3aa: CASSVVEATEQYF
CDR3nt: TGTGCTAGCAGCGTAGTGGAAGCTACCGAGCAGTACTTC

d_gene: TRBD1
j_gene: TRBJ2-3
abundance: -
v_gene: TRBV24-1
CDR3aa: CATSVRQGGTDTQYF
CDR3nt: TGTGCCACCAGTGTCCGACAGGGAGGCACAGATACGCAGTATTTT

d_gene: -
j_gene: TRBJ2-4
abundance: -
v_gene: TRBV7-9
CDR3aa: CASSGTAGHNIQYF
CDR3nt: TGTGCCAGCAGCGGGACTGCGGGCCACAACATTCAGTACTTC

d_gene: -
j_gene: TRBJ2-3
abundance: few
v_gene: TRBV9
CDR3aa: CASSRGGGPDTQYF
CDR3nt: TGTGCCAGCAGCCGAGGAGGTGGGCCAGATACGCAGTATTTT

d_gene: -
j_gene: TRBJ2-1
abundance: -
v_gene: TRBV11-1
CDR3aa: CASSHRVDYNEQFF
CDR3nt: TGTGCCAGCAGCCACAGGGTCGACTACAATGAGCAGTTCTTC

d_gene: -
j_gene: TRBJ2-3
abundance: -
v_gene: TRBV4-3
CDR3aa: CASSQDSQGTDTQYF
CDR3nt: TGCGCCAGCAGCCAAGATTCGCAGGGGACAGATACGCAGTATTTT

d_gene: TRBD2
j_gene: TRBJ2-7
abundance: many
v_gene: TRBV20-1
CDR3aa: CSLRREGGEQYF
CDR3nt: TGCAGCCTCAGGCGGGAGGGCGGCGAGCAGTACTTC

d_gene: -
j_gene: TRBJ1-5
abundance: few
v_gene: TRBV7-8
CDR3aa: CASSQNFGPQHF
CDR3nt: TGTGCCAGCAGCCAGAACTTTGGGCCCCAGCATTTT

d_gene: -
j_gene: TRBJ2-1
abundance: many
v_gene: TRBV12-3/TRBV12-4
CDR3aa: CASRSGGYNEQFF
CDR3nt: TGTGCCAGCAGGAGCGGAGGATACAATGAGCAGTTCTTC

d_gene: -
j_gene: TRBJ2-7
abundance: few
v_gene: TRBV7-2
CDR3aa: CASSPMADYEQYF
CDR3nt: TGTGCCAGCAGCCCCATGGCGGATTACGAGCAGTACTTC

d_gene: -
j_gene: TRBJ2-5
abundance: few
v_gene: TRBV5-1
CDR3aa: CASSSSLPETQYF
CDR3nt: TGCGCCAGCAGCTCTAGTCTCCCCGAGACCCAGTACTTC

d_gene: -
j_gene: TRBJ1-1
abundance: -
v_gene: TRBV11-2
CDR3aa: CASSLEGGGTEAFF
CDR3nt: TGTGCCAGCAGCTTAGAAGGGGGAGGCACTGAAGCTTTCTTT

d_gene: TRBD2
j_gene: TRBJ2-1
abundance: few
v_gene: TRBV5-1
CDR3aa: CASSPSGSLNNEQFF
CDR3nt: TGCGCCAGCAGCCCAAGCGGGAGCCTGAACAATGAGCAGTTCTTC

d_gene: -
j_gene: TRBJ2-1
abundance: -
v_gene: TRBV15
CDR3aa: CATSPGGGRVLPYNEQFF
CDR3nt: TGTGCCACCAGCCCCGGAGGTGGAAGGGTTCTCCCCTACAATGAGCAGTTCTTC

d_gene: -
j_gene: TRBJ2-3
abundance: few
v_gene: TRBV6-2/TRBV6-3
CDR3aa: CASNPTASTDTQYF
CDR3nt: TGTGCCAGCAACCCGACAGCTAGCACAGATACGCAGTATTTT

d_gene: -
j_gene: TRBJ1-5
abundance: -
v_gene: TRBV5-1
CDR3aa: CASSRSGAYSNQPQHF
CDR3nt: TGCGCCAGCAGCCGATCTGGGGCCTATAGCAATCAGCCCCAGCATTTT

d_gene: -
j_gene: TRBJ1-1
abundance: -
v_gene: TRBV4-1
CDR3aa: CASSPTGPPKAFF
CDR3nt: TGCGCCAGCAGCCCGACGGGACCCCCAAAAGCTTTCTTT

d_gene: TRBD1
j_gene: TRBJ1-1
abundance: few
v_gene: TRBV4-1
CDR3aa: CASSQDLNGRGPNTEAFF
CDR3nt: TGCGCCAGCAGCCAAGACCTCAATGGCAGGGGGCCGAACACTGAAGCTTTCTTT